This paragraph reports one TCR beta chain. No antigen is known for it. This sample is drawn from a study of cytomegalovirus exposure and HLA in healthy donors. Study findings and constraints: Indistinguishable V segments, including TRBV6-2 and TRBV6-3, were excluded.

This CDR3 is 15 amino acids long. V was pared by 6 bases and J by 0 bases, with 12 bases between. From germline, CDR1 is SNHLY and CDR2 FYNNEI. The study ran its PCR with 60 Vbeta and 13 Jbeta primers. Method: immunoSEQ multiplex PCR; TCRdb's copy keeps in-frame clones and lacks some. The sample shows 95,000 to 100,000 clones, roughly three quarters of them seen only once. The chain uses TRBV2 and TRBJ1-3; D gene ambiguous. Source material: PBMCs. The TCR sequence derives from a female donor in good health and CMV-seronegative. The CDR3 DNA reads TGTGCCAGCAGCCCTCTTGAGGGCTCTGGAAACACCATATATTTT. This sequence encodes CASSPLEGSGNTIYF.